This TCR beta chain was sequenced for a study of blood T cells in healthy people across ages. Findings and limits, study-wide: Compared with aged donors, long-lived donors showed fewer expanded clones, suggesting selection. Researchers deemed the diversity estimates from one million T cells underestimates.

Together with a sample-barcoded 5' primer, a J-beta primer mix was included in a second PCR lasting roughly 7 to 11 cycles. TCRdb reanalysed the 5' RACE reads using MiXCR and keeps one entry per CDR3 protein. The table shows more than 650,000 distinct CDR3 sequences, with roughly 24% occurring only once. This CDR3 comprises 14 residues. Germline CDR1 SQVTM, CDR2 ANQGSEA. J lost 1 base, V lost 4 bases, and 6 bases had no gene match. Remarks on this clonotype: The antigen is not known.

Another study also made use of these data, one on T cells of mothers and their children. That source reports: Thymic selection shapes TCR recombination output similarly in related and unrelated pairs. Overlap measured in related mother-child pairs was slightly, non-significantly higher than in unrelated pairs.

The chain carries TRBV29-1 and TRBJ1-1, with 7 positions matching TRBD1. The sample was blood. The clonotype originates from a boy under 18 in good health. The CDR3 here is CSVVGDSANTEAFF. The CDR3 DNA reads TGCAGCGTTGTGGGGGACAGCGCGAACACTGAAGCTTTCTTT.